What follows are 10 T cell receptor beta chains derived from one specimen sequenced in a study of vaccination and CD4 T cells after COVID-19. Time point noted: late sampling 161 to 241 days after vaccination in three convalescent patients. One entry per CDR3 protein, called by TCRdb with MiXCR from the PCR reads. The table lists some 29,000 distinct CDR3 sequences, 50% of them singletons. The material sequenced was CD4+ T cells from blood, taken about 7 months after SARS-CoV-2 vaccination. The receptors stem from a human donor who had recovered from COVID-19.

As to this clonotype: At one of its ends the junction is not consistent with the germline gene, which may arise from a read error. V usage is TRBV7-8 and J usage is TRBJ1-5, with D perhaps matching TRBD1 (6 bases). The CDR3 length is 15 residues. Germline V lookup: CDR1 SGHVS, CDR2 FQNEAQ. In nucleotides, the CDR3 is TGTACCAGCAGCTTAGCCGGGGACATGAATCAGCCCCAGCATTTT. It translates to CTSSLAGDMNQPQHF.

The CDR3 region has the DNA TGCAGTGCTTCTGCCAACGGAGTAGCGGGAGCGAGGTACAATGAGCAGTTCTTC. This codes for CSASANGVAGARYNEQFF. The J gene is TRBJ2-1, the V gene TRBV20-1; TRBD2 matches 9 bases. CDR1 DFQATT and CDR2 SNEGSKA come from the germline V gene (reference sequence). CDR3 length: 18 residues. The V and J ends lost 5 bases and 4 bases, in that order; junction bases with no gene match: 18.

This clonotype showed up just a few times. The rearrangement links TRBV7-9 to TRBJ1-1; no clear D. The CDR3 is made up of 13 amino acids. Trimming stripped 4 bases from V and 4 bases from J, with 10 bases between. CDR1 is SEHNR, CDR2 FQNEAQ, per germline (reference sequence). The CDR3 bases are TGTGCCAGCAGCTCGACCTTCGGCACTGAAGCTTTCTTT. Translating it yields CASSSTFGTEAFF.

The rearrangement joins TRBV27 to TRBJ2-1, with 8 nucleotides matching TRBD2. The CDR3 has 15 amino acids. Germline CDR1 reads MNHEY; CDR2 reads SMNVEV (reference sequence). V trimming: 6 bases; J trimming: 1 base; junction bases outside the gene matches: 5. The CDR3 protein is CASSRSGSSYNEQFF. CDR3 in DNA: TGTGCCAGCAGCCGGAGCGGGAGTTCCTACAATGAGCAGTTCTTC.

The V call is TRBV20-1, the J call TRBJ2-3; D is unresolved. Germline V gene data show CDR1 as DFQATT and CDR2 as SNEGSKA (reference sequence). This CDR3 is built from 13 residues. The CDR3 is CRPRDGLTDTQYF. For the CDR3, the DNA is TGCAGACCTCGTGACGGCCTCACAGATACGCAGTATTTT.

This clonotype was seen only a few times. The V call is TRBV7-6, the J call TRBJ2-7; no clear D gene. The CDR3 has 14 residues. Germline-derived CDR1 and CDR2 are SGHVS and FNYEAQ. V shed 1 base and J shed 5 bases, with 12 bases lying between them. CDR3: CASSLGRTRDEQYF. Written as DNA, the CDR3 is TGTGCCAGCAGCTTAGGGCGAACGCGCGACGAGCAGTACTTC.

The DNA for the CDR3 is TGTGCCACGGAGCAGGGGGCGGTGAACACTGAAGCTTTCTTT. Protein sequence: CATEQGAVNTEAFF. The chain joins TRBV7-9 to TRBJ1-1; 8 bases map to TRBD1. The V and J ends lost 10 bases and 0 bases, in that order; junction bases with no gene match: 7. Germline V gene data show CDR1 as SEHNR and CDR2 as FQNEAQ (reference sequence). The CDR3 has 14 amino acids.

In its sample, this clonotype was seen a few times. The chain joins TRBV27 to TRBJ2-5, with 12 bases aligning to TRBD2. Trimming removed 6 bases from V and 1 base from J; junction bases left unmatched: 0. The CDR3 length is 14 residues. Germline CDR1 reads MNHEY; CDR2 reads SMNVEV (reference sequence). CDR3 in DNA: TGTGCCAGCAGACTAGCGGGAGGCCAAGAGACCCAGTACTTC. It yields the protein CASRLAGGQETQYF.

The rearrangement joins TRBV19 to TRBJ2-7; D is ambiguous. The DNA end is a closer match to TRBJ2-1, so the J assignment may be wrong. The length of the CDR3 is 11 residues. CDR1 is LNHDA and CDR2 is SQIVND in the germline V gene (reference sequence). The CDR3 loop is CASSAFNEQFF. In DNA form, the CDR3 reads TGTGCCAGTAGTGCCTTCAATGAGCAGTTCTTC.

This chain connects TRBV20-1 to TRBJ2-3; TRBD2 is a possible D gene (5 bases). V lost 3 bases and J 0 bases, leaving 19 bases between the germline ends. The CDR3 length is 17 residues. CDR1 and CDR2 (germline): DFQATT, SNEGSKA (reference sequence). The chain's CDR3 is CSASAHPRDISTDTQYF. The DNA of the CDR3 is TGCAGTGCTAGTGCCCACCCCCGGGATATTAGCACAGATACGCAGTATTTT.